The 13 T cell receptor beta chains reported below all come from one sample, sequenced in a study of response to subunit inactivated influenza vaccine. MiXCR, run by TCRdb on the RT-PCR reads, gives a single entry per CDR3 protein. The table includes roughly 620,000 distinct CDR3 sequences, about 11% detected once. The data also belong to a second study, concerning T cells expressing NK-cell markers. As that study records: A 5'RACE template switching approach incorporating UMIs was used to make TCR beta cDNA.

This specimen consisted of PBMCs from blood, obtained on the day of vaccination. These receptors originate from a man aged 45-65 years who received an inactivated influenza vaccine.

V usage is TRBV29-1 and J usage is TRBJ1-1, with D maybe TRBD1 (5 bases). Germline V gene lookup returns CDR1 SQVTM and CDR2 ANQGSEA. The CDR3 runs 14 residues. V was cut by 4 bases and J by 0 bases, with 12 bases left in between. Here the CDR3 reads CSVVSRAMNTEAFF. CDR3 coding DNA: TGCAGCGTTGTTTCCAGGGCGATGAACACTGAAGCTTTCTTT.

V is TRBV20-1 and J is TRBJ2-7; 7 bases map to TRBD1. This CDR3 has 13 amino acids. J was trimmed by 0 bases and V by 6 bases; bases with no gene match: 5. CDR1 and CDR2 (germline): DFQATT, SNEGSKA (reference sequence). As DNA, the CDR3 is TGCAGTGCACCGGACAGGAACTCCTACGAGCAGTACTTC. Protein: CSAPDRNSYEQYF.

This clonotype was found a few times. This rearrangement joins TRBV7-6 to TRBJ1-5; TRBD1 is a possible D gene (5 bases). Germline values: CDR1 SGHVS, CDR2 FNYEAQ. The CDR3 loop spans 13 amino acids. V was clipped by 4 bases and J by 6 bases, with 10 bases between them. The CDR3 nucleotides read TGTGCCAGCAGCTGGGGGGAGGGTCAGCCCCAGCATTTT. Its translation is CASSWGEGQPQHF.

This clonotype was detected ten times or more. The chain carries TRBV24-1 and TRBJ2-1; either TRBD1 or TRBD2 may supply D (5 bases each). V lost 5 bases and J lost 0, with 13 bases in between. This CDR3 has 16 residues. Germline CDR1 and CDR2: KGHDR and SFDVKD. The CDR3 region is CATSAGARSSYNEQFF. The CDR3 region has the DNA TGTGCCACCAGTGCCGGGGCTCGAAGCTCCTACAATGAGCAGTTCTTC.

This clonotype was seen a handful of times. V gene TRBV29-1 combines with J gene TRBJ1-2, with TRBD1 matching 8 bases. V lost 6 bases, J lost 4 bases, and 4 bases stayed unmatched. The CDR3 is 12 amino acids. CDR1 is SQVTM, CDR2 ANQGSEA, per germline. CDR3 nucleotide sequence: TGCAGCGTGTCGACAGGGGCCTATGGCTACACCTTC. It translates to CSVSTGAYGYTF.

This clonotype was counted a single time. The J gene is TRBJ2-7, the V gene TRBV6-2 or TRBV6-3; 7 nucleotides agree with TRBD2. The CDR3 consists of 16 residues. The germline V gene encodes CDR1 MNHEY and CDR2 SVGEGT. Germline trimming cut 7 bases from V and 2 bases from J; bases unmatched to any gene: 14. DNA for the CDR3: TGTGCCAGCAAGTCGTTCGGGGGGTCTCGCACCTACGAGCAGTACTTC. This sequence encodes CASKSFGGSRTYEQYF.

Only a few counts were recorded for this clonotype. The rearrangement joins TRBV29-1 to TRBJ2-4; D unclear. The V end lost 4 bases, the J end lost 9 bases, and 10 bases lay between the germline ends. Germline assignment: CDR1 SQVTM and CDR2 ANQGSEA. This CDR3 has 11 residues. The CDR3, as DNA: TGCAGCGTTGCCCTTTACGGCATTCAGTACTTC. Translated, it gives CSVALYGIQYF.

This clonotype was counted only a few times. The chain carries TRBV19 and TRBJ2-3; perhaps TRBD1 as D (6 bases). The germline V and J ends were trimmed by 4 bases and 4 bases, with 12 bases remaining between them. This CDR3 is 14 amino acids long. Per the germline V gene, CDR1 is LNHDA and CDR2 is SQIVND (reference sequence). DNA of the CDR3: TGTGCCAGTAGTACATACCGGACAGCAGATACGCAGTATTTT. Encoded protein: CASSTYRTADTQYF.

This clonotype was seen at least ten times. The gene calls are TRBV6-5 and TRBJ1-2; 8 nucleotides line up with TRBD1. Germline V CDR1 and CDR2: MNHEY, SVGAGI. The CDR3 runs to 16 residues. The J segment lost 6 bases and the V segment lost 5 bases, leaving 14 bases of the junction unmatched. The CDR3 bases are TGTGCCAGCAGTACTGCTGCGACAGGACAGGGTCATGGCTACACCTTC. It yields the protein CASSTAATGQGHGYTF.

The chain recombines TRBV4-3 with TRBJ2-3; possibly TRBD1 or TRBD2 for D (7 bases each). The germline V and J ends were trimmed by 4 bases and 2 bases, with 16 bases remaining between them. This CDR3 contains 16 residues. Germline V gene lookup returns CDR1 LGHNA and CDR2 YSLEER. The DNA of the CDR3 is TGCGCCAGCAGCCCAGGGGGGGGACTTACCACAGATACGCAGTATTTT. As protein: CASSPGGGLTTDTQYF.

The CDR3 DNA reads TGTGCCACCAGCAGGGCCGCGGACCCCGCGTCAGATACGCAGTATTTT. Protein sequence: CATSRAADPASDTQYF. The chain links TRBV15 to TRBJ2-3; no reliable D call. The CDR3 is made up of 16 amino acids. From germline, CDR1 is LNHNV and CDR2 YYDKDF (reference sequence). Trimming pared 3 bases from V and 4 bases from J, leaving 17 bases between. Using reference TRBV15 and TRBJ2-3 for the parts outside the CDR3, the full variable domain is DAMVIQNPRYQVTQFGKPVTLSCSQTLNHNVMYWYQQKSSQAPKLLFHYYDKDFNNEADTPDNFQSRRPNTSFCFLDIRSPGLGDTAMYLCATSRAADPASDTQYFGPGTRLTVL.

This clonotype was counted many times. The CDR3 coding sequence is TGTGCCAGCAGGCTCTCAGGGGAGACCCAGTACTTC. Amino acid sequence: CASRLSGETQYF. The J gene is TRBJ2-5, the V gene TRBV6-2 or TRBV6-3, with D possibly being TRBD1 (5 bases). V lost 6 bases to trimming and J lost 5 bases, with 10 bases between them. This CDR3 is 12 amino acids long. Germline assignment: CDR1 MNHEY and CDR2 SVGEGT.

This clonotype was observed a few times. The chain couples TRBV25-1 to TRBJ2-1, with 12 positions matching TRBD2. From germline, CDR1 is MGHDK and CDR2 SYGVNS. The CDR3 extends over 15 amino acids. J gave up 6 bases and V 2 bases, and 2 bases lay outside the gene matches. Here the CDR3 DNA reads TGTGCCAGCAGTGAACTAGCGGGGGGGACCAATGAGCAGTTCTTC. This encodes CASSELAGGTNEQFF.